Listed here are 19 T cell receptor beta chains from one sample, sequenced in a study of blood T cell repertoires in COVID-19. The data were produced by immunoSEQ multiplex PCR, yet TCRdb's version contains in-frame clones alone and is incomplete. The repertoire has 200,000 or so clones, around 82% of them found once; the top ten carry over 2.5%. Sequencing was performed on peripheral blood. Every receptor here comes from a woman aged 25-40 years who had recovered from COVID-19.

Only one count was recorded for this clone. The V gene is TRBV5-1, the J gene TRBJ2-6; no definite D call. CDR1 is SGHRS and CDR2 is YFSETQ in the germline V gene. V was trimmed by 2 bases and J by 0 bases, leaving 9 bases between them. CDR3 length: 16 residues. CDR3 sequence (DNA): TGCGCCAGCAGCTTACGTCGTAGCTCTGGGGCCAACGTCCTGACTTTC. This sequence encodes CASSLRRSSGANVLTF.

The chain couples TRBV4-2 to TRBJ2-2, with 10 bases fitting TRBD2. The trim removed 4 bases at V and 1 base at J, leaving 3 bases unmatched. Germline CDR1 LGHNA, CDR2 YNFKEQ. The CDR3 length is 16 residues. As DNA, the CDR3 is TGTGCCAGCAGCCTGCGGACTAGCGGGAACACCGGGGAGCTGTTTTTT. Amino acid sequence: CASSLRTSGNTGELFF.

This chain joins TRBV19 and TRBJ1-2; D is perhaps TRBD1 (5 bases). V gave up 3 bases and J gave up 4 bases, with 12 bases separating them. This CDR3 is built from 14 residues. Per germline, CDR1 LNHDA and CDR2 SQIVND (reference sequence). The CDR3: CASSIGAGAYGYTF. The CDR3 DNA reads TGTGCCAGTAGTATTGGGGCTGGTGCCTATGGCTACACCTTC. Complete variable domain (other parts from reference TRBV19 and TRBJ1-2): DGGITQSPKYLFRKEGQNVTLSCEQNLNHDAMYWYRQDPGQGLRLIYYSQIVNDFQKGDIAEGYSVSREKKESFPLTVTSAQKNPTAFYLCASSIGAGAYGYTFGSGTRLTVV.

V gene TRBV19 combines with J gene TRBJ2-5, with 12 nucleotides matching TRBD2. From germline, CDR1 is LNHDA and CDR2 SQIVND (reference sequence). The J segment lost 3 bases and the V segment lost 4 bases, leaving 3 bases of the junction unmatched. CDR3 length: 15 amino acids. Here the CDR3 DNA reads TGTGCCAGTAGTACCGGACTAGCGGGAAAAGAGACCCAGTACTTC. This encodes CASSTGLAGKETQYF. Full variable domain (rest looked up from reference TRBV19 and TRBJ2-5): DGGITQSPKYLFRKEGQNVTLSCEQNLNHDAMYWYRQDPGQGLRLIYYSQIVNDFQKGDIAEGYSVSREKKESFPLTVTSAQKNPTAFYLCASSTGLAGKETQYFGPGTRLLVL.

The gene calls are TRBV5-6 and TRBJ2-7, with D maybe TRBD2 (6 bases). CDR3 length equals 18 residues. Germline assignment: CDR1 SGHDT and CDR2 YYEEEE. The V gene lost 4 bases and the J gene lost 2 bases, with 25 bases spanning the gap. The CDR3 DNA follows: TGTGCCAGCAGCCCGTTCTTCCTCCGGGACCCGGGGGCCTACGAGCAGTACTTC. Its protein is CASSPFFLRDPGAYEQYF.

This sequence joins TRBV28 and TRBJ2-5; TRBD1 matches at 9 bases. Looked up from germline, CDR1 is MDHEN and CDR2 is SYDVKM. The CDR3 extends over 14 amino acids. Trimming removed 5 bases from V and 4 bases from J; junction bases left unmatched: 5. CDR3 amino acids: CASSPPQGAETQYF. The CDR3 region has the DNA TGTGCCAGCAGTCCTCCACAGGGGGCAGAGACCCAGTACTTC.

The gene calls are TRBV20-1 and TRBJ1-4; D uncertain. V lost 3 bases, J lost 6 bases, and 11 bases lay in between. This CDR3 spans 13 amino acids. Germline-derived CDR1 and CDR2 are DFQATT and SNEGSKA (reference sequence). CDR3 protein: CSASVLPYEKLFF. The CDR3 nucleotides are TGCAGTGCTAGTGTACTCCCGTATGAAAAACTGTTTTTT.

In nucleotides, the CDR3 is TGTGCCAGCAGCCCGAGAAGGACAGTAGCGAACACCGGGGAGCTGTTTTTT. It specifies CASSPRRTVANTGELFF. This chain uses TRBV5-4 with TRBJ2-2; possible D gene TRBD1, 6 bases. This CDR3 comprises 17 residues. V dropped 4 bases and J dropped 0 bases, with 16 bases sitting between them. Germline values: CDR1 SGHNT, CDR2 YYREEE (reference sequence).

The chain employs TRBV9 and TRBJ1-4, with TRBD1 as a possible D gene (5 bases). Germline CDR1 reads SGDLS; CDR2 reads YYNGEE. The CDR3 totals 17 residues. With 3 bases removed from V and 8 bases from J, the gap between germline ends came to 23 bases. In DNA form, the CDR3 reads TGTGCCAGCAGCGCCTTCATTCCGGGACGGGGGGGAGAAAAACTGTTTTTT. Protein: CASSAFIPGRGGEKLFF.

This clone was picked up a small number of times. The chain is built from TRBV7-2 and TRBJ2-2; D is possibly TRBD2 (5 bases). Germline lookup yields CDR1 SGHTA and CDR2 FQGNSA. The CDR3 totals 17 residues. The ends were cut back, 3 bases at V and 1 base at J, with 15 bases in the middle. CDR3: CASSFPAGTLNTGELFF. In nucleotides, the CDR3 is TGTGCCAGCAGCTTCCCGGCGGGTACCTTGAACACCGGGGAGCTGTTTTTT. Combining the CDR3 with reference TRBV7-2 and TRBJ2-2 gives the whole variable domain GAGVSQSPSNKVTEKGKDVELRCDPISGHTALYWYRQSLGQGLEFLIYFQGNSAPDKSGLPSDRFSAERTGGSVSTLTIQRTQQEDSAVYLCASSFPAGTLNTGELFFGEGSRLTVL.

CDR3 loop: CASSLNSHTGELFF. CDR3 coding DNA: TGTGCCAGCAGTTTAAATAGTCACACCGGGGAGCTGTTTTTT. This sequence joins TRBV27 and TRBJ2-2; D is unresolved. This CDR3 contains 14 residues. Germline CDR1 MNHEY, CDR2 SMNVEV (reference sequence). V lost 2 bases to trimming and J lost 3 bases, with 7 bases between them.

The rearrangement joins TRBV30 to TRBJ2-3, with 11 bases that match TRBD2. After removal of 2 bases from V and 2 bases from J, the junction contained 3 bases not matched to a gene. The germline gives CDR1 GTSNPN, CDR2 SVGIG (reference sequence). The CDR3 is made up of 15 amino acids. CDR3 coding DNA: TGTGCCTGGAGTTCACTAGCGGGGGCCACAGATACGCAGTATTTT. It translates to CAWSSLAGATDTQYF.

In its sample, this clone was seen once. The chain is built from TRBV10-1 and TRBJ1-1; 7 bases line up with TRBD1. The germline V gene encodes CDR1 WNHNN and CDR2 SYGVQD (reference sequence). The ends lost 2 bases at V and 10 bases at J; junction bases unmatched: 4. The CDR3 loop spans 12 amino acids. The CDR3 region is CASSETTGRAFF. CDR3 nucleotide sequence: TGCGCCAGCAGTGAGACGACAGGGAGAGCTTTCTTT.

The chain joins TRBV3-1 (or the pseudogene TRBV3-2) to TRBJ2-7; maybe TRBD2 (6 bases). V was shortened by 6 bases and J by 3 bases, with 15 bases between the two germline ends. Germline V CDR1 and CDR2: LGHDT, YNNKEL (reference sequence). The CDR3 consists of 14 residues. CDR3 amino acids: CASSPGGLIYEQYF. CDR3 DNA: TGTGCCAGCAGTCCCGGGGGACTCATCTACGAGCAGTACTTC.

The genes are TRBV6-1 and TRBJ1-2; D gene uncertain. The V gene's germline CDR1 is MNHNS and CDR2 SASEGT. This CDR3 has 15 residues. Trimming took off 0 bases at V and 5 bases at J, with 13 bases between the two ends. The CDR3 loop reads CASSEARSREYGYTF. The CDR3 bases are TGTGCCAGCAGTGAAGCGAGAAGTCGTGAGTATGGCTACACCTTC.

This clone has a handful of counts. This sequence joins TRBV19 and TRBJ2-2, with 7 positions matching TRBD1. In germline, CDR1 is LNHDA, CDR2 SQIVND (reference sequence). V dropped 8 bases and J dropped 7; count of bases not matched to a gene: 10. The CDR3 runs to 14 residues. This chain's CDR3 is CASEGQSGIGELFF. The CDR3 DNA is TGTGCCAGTGAGGGACAGAGTGGAATCGGGGAGCTGTTTTTT.

The rearrangement uses TRBV7-9 and TRBJ1-1, with 7 bases fitting TRBD1. The length of the CDR3 is 17 residues. V was pared by 5 bases and J by 0 bases, with 12 bases of the junction left unmatched. CDR1 is SEHNR and CDR2 is FQNEAQ in the germline V gene (reference sequence). DNA for the CDR3: TGTGCCAGCAGCCCGACAGGGTCGATTTTCATGAACACTGAAGCTTTCTTT. This codes for CASSPTGSIFMNTEAFF.

The V gene is TRBV7-8, the J gene TRBJ1-2; tentative D call: TRBD1 (6 bases). CDR1 and CDR2 (germline): SGHVS, FQNEAQ. Trimming shortened V by 1 base and J by 2 bases, and 8 bases separated the two germline ends. The length of the CDR3 is 14 residues. The CDR3 region is CASSLEGGNYGYTF. The DNA for the CDR3 is TGTGCCAGCAGCTTAGAGGGGGGGAACTATGGCTACACCTTC.

CDR3 bases: TGTGCCAGTAGTATAGATAACCCCAGTCGGGGAGAGCCCCAGCATTTT. This encodes CASSIDNPSRGEPQHF. The chain combines TRBV19 with TRBJ1-5; no firm D call. The CDR3 sequence is 16 residues long. V gave up 0 bases and J gave up 8 bases, with 17 bases separating them. Per germline, CDR1 LNHDA and CDR2 SQIVND (reference sequence). The whole variable domain, filled in from reference TRBV19 and TRBJ1-5, reads DGGITQSPKYLFRKEGQNVTLSCEQNLNHDAMYWYRQDPGQGLRLIYYSQIVNDFQKGDIAEGYSVSREKKESFPLTVTSAQKNPTAFYLCASSIDNPSRGEPQHFGDGTRLSIL.